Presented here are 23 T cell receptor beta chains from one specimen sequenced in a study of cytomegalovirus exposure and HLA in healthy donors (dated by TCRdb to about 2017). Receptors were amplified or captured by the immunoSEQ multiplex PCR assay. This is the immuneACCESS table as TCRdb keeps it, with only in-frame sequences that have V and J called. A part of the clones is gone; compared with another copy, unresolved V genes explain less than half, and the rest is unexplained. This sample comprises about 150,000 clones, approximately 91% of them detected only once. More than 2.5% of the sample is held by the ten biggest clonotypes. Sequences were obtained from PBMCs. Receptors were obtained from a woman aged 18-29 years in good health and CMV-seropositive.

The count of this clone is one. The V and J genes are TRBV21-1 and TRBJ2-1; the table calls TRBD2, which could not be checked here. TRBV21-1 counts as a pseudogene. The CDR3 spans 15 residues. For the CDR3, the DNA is TGTGCCAGCAGCAAAGTAACGAGATACTACAATGAGCAGTTCTTC. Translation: CASSKVTRYYNEQFF.

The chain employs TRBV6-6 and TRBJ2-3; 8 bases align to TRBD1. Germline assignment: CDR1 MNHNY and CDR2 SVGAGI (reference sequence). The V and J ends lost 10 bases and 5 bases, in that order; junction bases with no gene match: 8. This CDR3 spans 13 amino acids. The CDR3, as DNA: TGTGCCACCTCCCACGGGACAGGAGATACGCAGTATTTT. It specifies CATSHGTGDTQYF.

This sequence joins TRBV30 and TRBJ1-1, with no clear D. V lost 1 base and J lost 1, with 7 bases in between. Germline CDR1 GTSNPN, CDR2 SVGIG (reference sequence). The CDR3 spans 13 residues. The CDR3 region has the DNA TGTGCCTGGAGTGGACAACAGAACACTGAAGCTTTCTTT. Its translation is CAWSGQQNTEAFF.

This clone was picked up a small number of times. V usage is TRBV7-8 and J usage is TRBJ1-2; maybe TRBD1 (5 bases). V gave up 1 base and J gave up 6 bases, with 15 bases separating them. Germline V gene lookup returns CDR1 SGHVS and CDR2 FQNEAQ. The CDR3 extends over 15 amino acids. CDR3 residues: CASSLGGTTGDGYTF. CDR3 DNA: TGTGCCAGCAGCTTAGGAGGGACTACCGGGGATGGCTACACCTTC.

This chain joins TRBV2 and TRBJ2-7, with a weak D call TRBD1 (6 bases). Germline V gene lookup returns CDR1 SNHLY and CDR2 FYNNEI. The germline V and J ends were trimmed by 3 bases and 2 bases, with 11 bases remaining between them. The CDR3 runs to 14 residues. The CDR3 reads CASSDRGPAYEQYF. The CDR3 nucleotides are TGTGCCAGCAGTGACAGGGGACCCGCCTACGAGCAGTACTTC. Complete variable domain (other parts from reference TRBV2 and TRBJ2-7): EPEVTQTPSHQVTQMGQEVILRCVPISNHLYFYWYRQILGQKVEFLVSFYNNEISEKSEIFDDQFSVERPDGSNFTLKIRSTKLEDSAMYFCASSDRGPAYEQYFGPGTRLTVT.

The DNA for the CDR3 is TGTGCCAGCAGCCCCACTGCGGGAGCAGATACGCAGTATTTT. Its protein product is CASSPTAGADTQYF. J is TRBJ2-3 and V is TRBV7-3; 7 bases map to TRBD2. This CDR3 has 14 residues. CDR1 SGHTA and CDR2 FQGTGA come from the germline V gene. Losses at the gene ends were 5 bases for V and 4 bases for J; bases not matched to a gene: 6.

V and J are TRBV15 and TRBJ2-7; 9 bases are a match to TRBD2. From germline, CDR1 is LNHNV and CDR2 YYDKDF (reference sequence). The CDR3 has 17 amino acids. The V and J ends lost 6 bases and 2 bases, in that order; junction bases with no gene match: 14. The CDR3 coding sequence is TGTGCCACCAGTGATAGGCTAGCGGGACCTCCCCCCTACGAGCAGTACTTC. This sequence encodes CATSDRLAGPPPYEQYF.

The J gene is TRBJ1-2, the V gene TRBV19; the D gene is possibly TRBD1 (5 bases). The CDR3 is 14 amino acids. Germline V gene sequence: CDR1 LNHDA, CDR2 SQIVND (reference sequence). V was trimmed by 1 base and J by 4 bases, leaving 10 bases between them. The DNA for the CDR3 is TGTGCCAGTAGTATAGGACAGCAGAGCTATGGCTACACCTTC. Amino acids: CASSIGQQSYGYTF. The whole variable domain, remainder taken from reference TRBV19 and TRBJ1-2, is DGGITQSPKYLFRKEGQNVTLSCEQNLNHDAMYWYRQDPGQGLRLIYYSQIVNDFQKGDIAEGYSVSREKKESFPLTVTSAQKNPTAFYLCASSIGQQSYGYTFGSGTRLTVV.

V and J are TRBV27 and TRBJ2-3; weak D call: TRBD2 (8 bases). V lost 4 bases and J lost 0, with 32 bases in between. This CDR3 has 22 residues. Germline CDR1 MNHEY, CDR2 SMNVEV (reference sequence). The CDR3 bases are TGTGCCAGCAGTTCCTTAAAACGGACAGGCGGGAGCGGGAGAGGAAGCACAGATACGCAGTATTTT. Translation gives CASSSLKRTGGSGRGSTDTQYF.

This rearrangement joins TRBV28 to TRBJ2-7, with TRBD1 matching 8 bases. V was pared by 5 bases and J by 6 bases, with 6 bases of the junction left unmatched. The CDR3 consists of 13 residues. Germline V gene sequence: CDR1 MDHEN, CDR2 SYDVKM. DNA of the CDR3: TGTGCCAGCAGTCCGACAGGGGCAAGCGAGCAGTACTTC. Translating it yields CASSPTGASEQYF. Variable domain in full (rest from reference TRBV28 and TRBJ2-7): DVKVTQSSRYLVKRTGEKVFLECVQDMDHENMFWYRQDPGLGLRLIYFSYDVKMKEKGDIPEGYSVSREKKERFSLILESASTNQTSMYLCASSPTGASEQYFGPGTRLTVT.

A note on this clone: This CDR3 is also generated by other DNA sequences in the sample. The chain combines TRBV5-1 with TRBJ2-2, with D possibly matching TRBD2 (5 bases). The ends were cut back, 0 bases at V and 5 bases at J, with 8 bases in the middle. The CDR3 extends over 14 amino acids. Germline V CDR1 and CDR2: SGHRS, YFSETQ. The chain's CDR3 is CASSLDGGTGELFF. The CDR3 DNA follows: TGCGCCAGCAGCTTGGACGGCGGGACCGGGGAGCTGTTTTTT.

CDR3: CASSPGGVGYGYTF. The CDR3 DNA follows: TGTGCCAGCAGCCCGGGGGGGGTCGGGTATGGCTACACCTTC. The V call is TRBV11-3, the J call TRBJ1-2; tentatively, D is TRBD1 (5 bases). The germline V and J ends were trimmed by 5 bases and 5 bases, with 15 bases remaining between them. The CDR3 runs to 14 residues. Germline values: CDR1 SGHNT, CDR2 YENEEA.

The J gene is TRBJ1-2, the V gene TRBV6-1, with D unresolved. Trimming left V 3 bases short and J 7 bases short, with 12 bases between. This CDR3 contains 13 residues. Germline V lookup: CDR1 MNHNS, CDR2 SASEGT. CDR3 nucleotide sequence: TGTGCCAGCAGTGAGTGGCGCCGCGGTGGCTACACCTTC. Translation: CASSEWRRGGYTF.

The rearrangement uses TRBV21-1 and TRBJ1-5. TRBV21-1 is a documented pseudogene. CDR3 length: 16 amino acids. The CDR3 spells CASSKAQPHGNQPQHF. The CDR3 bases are TGTGCCAGCAGCAAAGCCCAGCCCCACGGGAATCAGCCCCAGCATTTT.

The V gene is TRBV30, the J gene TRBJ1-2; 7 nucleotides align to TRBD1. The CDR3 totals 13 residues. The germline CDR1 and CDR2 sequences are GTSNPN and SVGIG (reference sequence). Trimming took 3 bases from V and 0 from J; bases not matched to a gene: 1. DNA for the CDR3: TGTGCCTGGAGGGGGACAGCTAACTATGGCTACACCTTC. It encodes CAWRGTANYGYTF.

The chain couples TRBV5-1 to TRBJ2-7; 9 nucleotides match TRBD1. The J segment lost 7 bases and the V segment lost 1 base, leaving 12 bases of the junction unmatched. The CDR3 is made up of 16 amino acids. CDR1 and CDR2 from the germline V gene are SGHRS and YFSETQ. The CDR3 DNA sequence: TGCGCCAGCAGCTTGAGGCCCGGGACAGGGTTGGGGGAGCAGTACTTC. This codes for CASSLRPGTGLGEQYF.

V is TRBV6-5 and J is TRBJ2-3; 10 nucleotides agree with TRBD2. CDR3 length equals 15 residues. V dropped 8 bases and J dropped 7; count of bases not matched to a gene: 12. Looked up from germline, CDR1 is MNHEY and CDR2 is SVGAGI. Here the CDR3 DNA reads TGTGCCAGCCGCGTGACTAGCGGGCCGGTCCATACGCAGTATTTT. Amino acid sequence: CASRVTSGPVHTQYF.

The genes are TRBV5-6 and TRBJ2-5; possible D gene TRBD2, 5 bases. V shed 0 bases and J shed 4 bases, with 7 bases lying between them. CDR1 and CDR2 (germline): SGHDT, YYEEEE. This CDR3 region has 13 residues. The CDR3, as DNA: TGTGCCAGCAGCTTGGCCGGGGTAGAGACCCAGTACTTC. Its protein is CASSLAGVETQYF.

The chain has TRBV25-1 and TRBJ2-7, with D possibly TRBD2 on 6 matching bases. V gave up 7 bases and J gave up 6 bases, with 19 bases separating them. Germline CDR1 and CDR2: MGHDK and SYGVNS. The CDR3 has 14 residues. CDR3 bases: TGTGCCAGCACCCGCGGGCGGGGAGCGGTCGAGCAGTACTTC. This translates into CASTRGRGAVEQYF.

The CDR3 spells CASQREMGNEQFF. CDR3 in DNA: TGTGCCAGCCAGCGGGAAATGGGTAATGAGCAGTTCTTC. The V and J genes are TRBV11-3 and TRBJ2-1; 7 bases fit TRBD2. Germline V gene lookup returns CDR1 SGHNT and CDR2 YENEEA. With 8 bases clipped from V and 7 bases from J, the junction kept 8 bases outside the gene matches. The CDR3 length is 13 residues.

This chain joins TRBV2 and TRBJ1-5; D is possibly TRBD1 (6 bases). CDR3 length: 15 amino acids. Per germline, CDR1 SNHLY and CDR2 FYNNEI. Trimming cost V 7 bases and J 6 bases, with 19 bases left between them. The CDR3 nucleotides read TGTGCCAGCAACGCTAGACAGGAATTCGGTCAGCCCCAGCATTTT. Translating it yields CASNARQEFGQPQHF.

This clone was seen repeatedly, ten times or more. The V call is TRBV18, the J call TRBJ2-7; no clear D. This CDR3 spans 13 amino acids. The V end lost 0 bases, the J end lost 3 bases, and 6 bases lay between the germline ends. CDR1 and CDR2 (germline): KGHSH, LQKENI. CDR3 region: CASSPPNGYEQYF. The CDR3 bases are TGTGCCAGCTCACCACCGAACGGCTACGAGCAGTACTTC.

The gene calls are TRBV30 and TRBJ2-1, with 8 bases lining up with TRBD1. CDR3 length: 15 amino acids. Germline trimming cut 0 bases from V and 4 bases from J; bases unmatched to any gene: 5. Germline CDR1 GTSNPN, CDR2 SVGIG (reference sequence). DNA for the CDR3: TGTGCCTGGAGTGTAAGACAGGGGTTTTACAATGAGCAGTTCTTC. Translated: CAWSVRQGFYNEQFF. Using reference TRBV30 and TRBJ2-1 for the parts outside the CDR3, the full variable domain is SQTIHQWPATLVQPVGSPLSLECTVEGTSNPNLYWYRQAAGRGLQLLFYSVGIGQISSEVPQNLSASRPQDRQFILSSKKLLLSDSGFYLCAWSVRQGFYNEQFFGPGTRLTVL.